These 17 T cell receptor beta chains were sequenced from one sample in a study of blood T cell repertoires in COVID-19. Measured with immunoSEQ multiplex PCR; TCRdb has only the in-frame clones, and not every one. In the table there are about 280,000 clones, approximately 90% of which are singletons. Input material: PBMCs or T cells enriched from blood (not recorded which). Source of these receptors: a man between 40 and 49 years old who had been exposed to COVID-19.

The chain carries TRBV2 and TRBJ2-5; 7 bases map to TRBD2. Per germline, CDR1 SNHLY and CDR2 FYNNEI. CDR3 length: 15 amino acids. Trimming at V came to 4 bases and at J to 7 bases, leaving 12 bases not matched to a gene. CDR3 sequence reads: CASSGGVAGIGTQYF. CDR3 nucleotide sequence: TGTGCCAGCAGTGGGGGAGTAGCGGGTATCGGGACCCAGTACTTC. The full variable domain, rest sourced from reference TRBV2 and TRBJ2-5, is EPEVTQTPSHQVTQMGQEVILRCVPISNHLYFYWYRQILGQKVEFLVSFYNNEISEKSEIFDDQFSVERPDGSNFTLKIRSTKLEDSAMYFCASSGGVAGIGTQYFGPGTRLLVL.

There are a few counts of this clone. The chain recombines TRBV7-2 with TRBJ2-7; D unresolved. Germline loops: CDR1 SGHTA, CDR2 FQGNSA. CDR3 size: 11 residues. V gave up 2 bases and J gave up 5 bases, with 4 bases separating them. The chain's CDR3 is CASSLRDEQYF. In DNA form, the CDR3 reads TGTGCCAGCAGCTTACGCGACGAGCAGTACTTC.

The chain is built from TRBV11-2 and TRBJ2-7; 9 nucleotides align to TRBD2. The germline gives CDR1 SGHAT, CDR2 FQNNGV. With 2 bases clipped from V and 4 bases from J, the junction kept 6 bases outside the gene matches. The CDR3 runs 15 residues. The DNA for the CDR3 is TGTGCCAGCAGCTTAATACTAGCGGGCGTTTACGAGCAGTACTTC. Translating it yields CASSLILAGVYEQYF.

This chain joins TRBV5-1 and TRBJ2-7; 7 bases fit TRBD2. Per germline, CDR1 SGHRS and CDR2 YFSETQ. The CDR3 totals 16 residues. Trimming cost V 4 bases and J 2 bases; bases outside gene matches: 12. CDR3 in DNA: TGCGCCAGCAGCCCCGCGGGTACTAGCGTGCCCTACGAGCAGTACTTC. Translation gives CASSPAGTSVPYEQYF.

CDR3 sequence (DNA): TGTGCTAGTGGCGGAGAGAGGGGGCTTGACCAAGAGACCCAGTACTTC. This encodes CASGGERGLDQETQYF. The rearrangement links TRBV12-5 to TRBJ2-5; 7 bases match TRBD1. The CDR3 consists of 16 residues. Germline V CDR1 and CDR2: LGHNT, FRNRAP. V trimming: 6 bases; J trimming: 0 bases; junction bases outside the gene matches: 10.

This rearrangement joins TRBV5-6 to TRBJ1-4, with 9 positions matching TRBD1. V shed 4 bases and J 6 bases; nucleotides not matched to a gene: 7. The CDR3 is 15 amino acids. CDR1 SGHDT and CDR2 YYEEEE come from the germline V gene. CDR3 DNA sequence: TGTGCCAGCAGCGTTGGTGGGACAGGGCATGAAAAACTGTTTTTT. This encodes CASSVGGTGHEKLFF.

The J gene is TRBJ1-4, the V gene TRBV4-3; D gene ambiguous. The germline V gene has CDR1 LGHNA and CDR2 YSLEER. The germline V and J ends were trimmed by 1 base and 7 bases, with 19 bases remaining between them. The CDR3 sequence is 17 residues long. This chain's CDR3 is CASSQVPTRSNLEKLFF. CDR3 nucleotide sequence: TGCGCCAGCAGCCAAGTACCTACAAGGAGTAACCTTGAAAAACTGTTTTTT.

This clone was seen more than once but under ten times. The chain carries TRBV19 and TRBJ1-3; D is unresolved. Germline CDR1 and CDR2: LNHDA and SQIVND (reference sequence). Trimming shortened V by 5 bases and J by 0 bases, and 8 bases separated the two germline ends. The CDR3 runs 14 residues. The CDR3 sequence: CASSRKSSGNTIYF. CDR3 in DNA: TGTGCCAGTAGTCGTAAGAGCTCTGGAAACACCATATATTTT.

This rearrangement joins TRBV9 to TRBJ2-5; the D gene is possibly TRBD2 (5 bases). The CDR3 runs 12 residues. V dropped 0 bases and J dropped 5 bases, with 5 bases sitting between them. CDR1 and CDR2 (germline): SGDLS, YYNGEE. The DNA of the CDR3 is TGTGCCAGCAGCGTAGGAGGGGAGACCCAGTACTTC. Translating it yields CASSVGGETQYF.

The gene calls are TRBV28 and TRBJ2-3, with TRBD2 as a possible D gene (5 bases). Trimming left V 7 bases short and J 1 base short, with 12 bases between. Germline CDR1 and CDR2: MDHEN and SYDVKM. The CDR3 is 14 amino acids. CDR3 in DNA: TGTGCCAGCACCTCGAGAGCGGGCACAGATACGCAGTATTTT. This codes for CASTSRAGTDTQYF.

The chain has TRBV13 and TRBJ2-1, with 13 nucleotides matching TRBD2. Germline CDR1 is PRHDT and CDR2 is FYEKMQ (reference sequence). The CDR3 has 17 residues. After removal of 4 bases from V and 0 bases from J, the junction contained 3 bases not matched to a gene. The CDR3 sequence: CASSWTSGSVSYNEQFF. The DNA for the CDR3 is TGTGCCAGCAGCTGGACTAGCGGGAGCGTCTCCTACAATGAGCAGTTCTTC. Full variable domain (remainder filled in from reference TRBV13 and TRBJ2-1): AAGVIQSPRHLIKEKRETATLKCYPIPRHDTVYWYQQGPGQDPQFLISFYEKMQSDKGSIPDRFSAQQFSDYHSELNMSSLELGDSALYFCASSWTSGSVSYNEQFFGPGTRLTVL.

The gene calls are TRBV4-1 and TRBJ2-2; 8 bases line up with TRBD2. V shed 0 bases, J shed 6 bases, and the junction held 6 bases outside the gene matches. This CDR3 has 16 amino acids. Germline V CDR1 and CDR2: MGHRA, YSYEKL. CDR3 region: CASSQDLASGPGELFF. CDR3 nucleotide sequence: TGCGCCAGCAGCCAAGATCTGGCTAGCGGGCCCGGGGAGCTGTTTTTT.

The chain is built from TRBV18 and TRBJ1-2, with TRBD1 matching over 8 bases. The CDR3 extends over 13 amino acids. Germline V gene data show CDR1 as KGHSH and CDR2 as LQKENI. V was clipped by 6 bases and J by 3 bases; unmatched bases: 3. The CDR3 reads CASSTTGDYGYTF. CDR3 DNA: TGTGCCAGCTCCACGACAGGGGACTATGGCTACACCTTC.

J is TRBJ1-2 and V is TRBV28; 8 positions match TRBD1. The V and J ends lost 6 bases and 5 bases, in that order; junction bases with no gene match: 8. CDR3 length equals 14 residues. Germline loops: CDR1 MDHEN, CDR2 SYDVKM. CDR3 DNA sequence: TGTGCCAGCAGCAAGGGACAGGCACTTTATGGCTACACCTTC. It specifies CASSKGQALYGYTF.

The rearrangement uses TRBV15 and TRBJ2-3, with a weak D call TRBD2 (7 bases). The germline V gene has CDR1 LNHNV and CDR2 YYDKDF (reference sequence). The CDR3 length is 15 residues. With 7 bases removed from V and 1 base from J, the gap between germline ends came to 15 bases. The CDR3 nucleotides are TGTGCCACCAAGGGGGGGAGACGGGGCACAGATACGCAGTATTTT. Translating it yields CATKGGRRGTDTQYF.

This rearrangement joins TRBV7-9 to TRBJ2-7; 10 bases fit TRBD2. With 1 base clipped from V and 4 bases from J, the junction kept 13 bases outside the gene matches. The CDR3 extends over 18 amino acids. The germline V gene encodes CDR1 SEHNR and CDR2 FQNEAQ (reference sequence). CDR3: CASSLGLLAGKFTYEQYF. The CDR3 DNA sequence: TGTGCCAGCAGCTTAGGTCTACTAGCGGGAAAGTTTACTTACGAGCAGTACTTC.

The table lists this clone with a few counts. This chain joins TRBV11-2 and TRBJ1-1; a weak D match, TRBD1 (5 bases). From germline, CDR1 is SGHAT and CDR2 FQNNGV. The CDR3 length is 14 residues. Between the trimmed V and J ends, which lost 6 bases and 3 bases, there was a span of 14 bases. The CDR3 region is CASRDRGAHTEAFF. CDR3 coding DNA: TGTGCCAGCAGAGACCGTGGGGCGCACACTGAAGCTTTCTTT. The variable domain in full, completed from reference TRBV11-2 and TRBJ1-1, reads EAGVAQSPRYKIIEKRQSVAFWCNPISGHATLYWYQQILGQGPKLLIQFQNNGVVDDSQLPKDRFSAERLKGVDSTLKIQPAKLEDSAVYLCASRDRGAHTEAFFGQGTRLTVV.